These 16 T cell receptor beta chains were sequenced from one sample in a study of blood T cell repertoires in COVID-19. TCRdb's copy holds only in-frame clones and misses some; the assay was immunoSEQ multiplex PCR. The sample holds around 360,000 clones; approximately 87% are singletons and the top ten take around 1.9%. The sample consisted of PBMCs or T cells enriched from blood (not recorded which). The receptors were gathered from a man in his forties in a cohort exposed to, infected with or recovered from COVID-19 (not recorded which).

Only one count was recorded for this clone. This CDR3 is also generated by other DNA sequences in the sample. The chain couples TRBV7-8 to TRBJ2-5; the match to TRBD1 covers 10 bases. The CDR3 covers 13 residues. Unmatched junction bases numbered 1, after V lost 5 bases and J lost 4 bases. Per germline, CDR1 SGHVS and CDR2 FQNEAQ. CDR3 bases: TGTGCCAGCAGCCGGGACAGGGGAGAGACCCAGTACTTC. The encoded protein is CASSRDRGETQYF.

The chain employs TRBV29-1 and TRBJ2-1, with TRBD1 matching over 7 bases. V lost 4 bases and J lost 6; bases outside the gene matches: 6. Germline lookup yields CDR1 SQVTM and CDR2 ANQGSEA. CDR3 length: 13 amino acids. CDR3 in amino acids: CSVVRTGGNEQFF. The CDR3 nucleotides read TGCAGCGTTGTGAGGACAGGCGGCAATGAGCAGTTCTTC.

The J gene is TRBJ2-7, the V gene TRBV30; 8 bases match TRBD1. The CDR3 loop spans 14 amino acids. Germline V gene data show CDR1 as GTSNPN and CDR2 as SVGIG (reference sequence). The ends lost 3 bases at V and 5 bases at J; junction bases unmatched: 9. CDR3 loop: CAWRRPGGFHEQYF. In nucleotides, the CDR3 is TGTGCCTGGAGGCGGCCAGGGGGCTTCCACGAGCAGTACTTC.

The chain carries TRBV4-1 and TRBJ2-1; 8 bases line up with TRBD2. CDR3 length: 15 residues. The V segment lost 7 bases and the J segment 6 bases; nucleotides outside the gene matches: 11. Germline assignment: CDR1 MGHRA and CDR2 YSYEKL. The CDR3 loop is CASIPRAGVGNEQFF. CDR3 DNA sequence: TGCGCCAGCATCCCCAGAGCGGGAGTAGGCAATGAGCAGTTCTTC.

The rearrangement uses TRBV3-1 (or the pseudogene TRBV3-2) and TRBJ2-7, with 11 nucleotides matching TRBD2. V was clipped by 4 bases and J by 3 bases; unmatched bases: 5. The CDR3 loop spans 15 amino acids. CDR1 and CDR2 from the germline V gene are LGHDT and YNNKEL (reference sequence). CDR3 in amino acids: CASSRMTSGNYEQYF. The CDR3 coding sequence is TGTGCCAGCAGCCGAATGACTAGCGGGAACTACGAGCAGTACTTC.

V is TRBV5-1 and J is TRBJ1-4; weak D call: TRBD1 (5 bases). CDR1 SGHRS and CDR2 YFSETQ come from the germline V gene. The CDR3 length is 18 residues. The germline V and J ends were trimmed by 7 bases and 3 bases, with 25 bases remaining between them. CDR3 sequence: CASSLGPNYRKPNEKLFF. The CDR3 bases are TGCGCCAGCTCCCTGGGGCCCAACTACAGAAAGCCTAATGAAAAACTGTTTTTT.

The rearrangement joins TRBV30 to TRBJ1-1, with D maybe TRBD1 (6 bases). The V end was cut by 5 bases, the J end by 4 bases, with 8 bases between. The germline V gene has CDR1 GTSNPN and CDR2 SVGIG (reference sequence). CDR3 length: 11 amino acids. The CDR3 DNA reads TGTGCCTGGGCAGGGGTCACTGAAGCTTTCTTT. Encoded protein: CAWAGVTEAFF.

The gene calls are TRBV5-4 and TRBJ1-2; D is undetermined. Germline V gives CDR1 SGHNT, CDR2 YYREEE (reference sequence). This CDR3 spans 12 amino acids. The ends were cut back, 3 bases at V and 3 bases at J, with 6 bases in the middle. The CDR3, as DNA: TGTGCCAGCAGCTCCTCTGACTATGGCTACACCTTC. Translated, it gives CASSSSDYGYTF. The entire variable domain, with the rest obtained from reference TRBV5-4 and TRBJ1-2, is as follows: ETGVTQSPTHLIKTRGQQVTLRCSSQSGHNTVSWYQQALGQGPQFIFQYYREEENGRGNFPPRFSGLQFPNYSSELNVNALELDDSALYLCASSSSDYGYTFGSGTRLTVV.

This chain uses TRBV30 with TRBJ2-6, with TRBD1 as a possible D gene (5 bases). The V and J ends lost 4 bases and 0 bases respectively, with 13 bases between them. The CDR3 consists of 16 residues. Germline CDR1 and CDR2: GTSNPN and SVGIG (reference sequence). This CDR3 reads CAWKQTESSGANVLTF. As DNA, the CDR3 is TGTGCCTGGAAACAGACAGAAAGCTCTGGGGCCAACGTCCTGACTTTC.

The rearrangement joins TRBV29-1 to TRBJ1-6; no firm D call. Germline V CDR1 and CDR2: SQVTM, ANQGSEA. There are 13 residues in the CDR3. The V and J ends lost 6 bases and 9 bases respectively, with 15 bases between them. The CDR3 sequence is CSVYEGAGSPLHF. The CDR3 DNA is TGCAGCGTATACGAGGGCGCAGGTTCACCCCTCCACTTT.

This chain links TRBV5-1 with TRBJ2-5; 7 bases are a match to TRBD1. V gave up 5 bases and J gave up 1 base; unmatched junction bases: 2. CDR1 SGHRS and CDR2 YFSETQ come from the germline V gene. The CDR3 is made up of 13 amino acids. CDR3 in DNA: TGCGCCAGCAGACGACAGGGCCAAGAGACCCAGTACTTC. The encoded protein is CASRRQGQETQYF.

The chain recombines TRBV5-4 with TRBJ2-2; 9 bases agree with TRBD1. Per the germline V gene, CDR1 is SGHNT and CDR2 is YYREEE (reference sequence). The CDR3 loop spans 17 amino acids. V gave up 0 bases and J gave up 7 bases; unmatched junction bases: 10. The chain's CDR3 is CASSLARGTGLIGELFF. The CDR3 DNA follows: TGTGCCAGCAGCTTGGCCAGGGGGACAGGGTTGATCGGGGAGCTGTTTTTT.

V and J are TRBV7-9 and TRBJ1-2, with TRBD1 identical over 7 bases. Trimming cost V 5 bases and J 8 bases; bases outside gene matches: 23. This CDR3 contains 18 residues. Looked up from germline, CDR1 is SEHNR and CDR2 is FQNEAQ (reference sequence). CDR3 sequence (DNA): TGTGCCAGCAGCACAGCGGACAGGACTTACTCTATCAAAAGCGGCTACACCTTC. The encoded protein is CASSTADRTYSIKSGYTF.

V gene TRBV29-1 combines with J gene TRBJ2-2, with D possibly being TRBD2 (6 bases). From germline, CDR1 is SQVTM and CDR2 ANQGSEA. This CDR3 has 11 amino acids. CDR3 nucleotides: TGCGCGGGGCTGAACACCGGGGAGCTGTTTTTT. This encodes CAGLNTGELFF.

V gene TRBV5-8 combines with J gene TRBJ1-3, with a possible D match to TRBD1 (5 bases). This CDR3 has 14 amino acids. CDR1 is SGHTS and CDR2 is YDEGEE in the germline V gene. Trimming shortened V by 4 bases and J by 8 bases, and 16 bases separated the two germline ends. CDR3 protein: CASSRTGFGDTIYF. The CDR3 DNA reads as TGTGCCAGCAGCAGAACAGGTTTTGGCGACACCATATATTTT. The full variable domain, in which reference TRBV5-8 and TRBJ1-3 provide the parts outside the CDR3, is EAGVTQSPTHLIKTRGQQATLRCSPISGHTSVYWYQQALGLGLQFLLWYDEGEERNRGNFPPRFSGRQFPNYSSELNVNALELEDSALYLCASSRTGFGDTIYFGEGSWLTVV.

V gene TRBV5-1 combines with J gene TRBJ1-4; 7 positions agree with TRBD1. Germline V lookup: CDR1 SGHRS, CDR2 YFSETQ. J lost 0 bases, V lost 6 bases, and 8 bases had no gene match. CDR3 size: 16 residues. CDR3 sequence: CASTRGTATTNEKLFF. The CDR3 DNA reads as TGCGCCAGCACCAGAGGGACAGCCACAACTAATGAAAAACTGTTTTTT.